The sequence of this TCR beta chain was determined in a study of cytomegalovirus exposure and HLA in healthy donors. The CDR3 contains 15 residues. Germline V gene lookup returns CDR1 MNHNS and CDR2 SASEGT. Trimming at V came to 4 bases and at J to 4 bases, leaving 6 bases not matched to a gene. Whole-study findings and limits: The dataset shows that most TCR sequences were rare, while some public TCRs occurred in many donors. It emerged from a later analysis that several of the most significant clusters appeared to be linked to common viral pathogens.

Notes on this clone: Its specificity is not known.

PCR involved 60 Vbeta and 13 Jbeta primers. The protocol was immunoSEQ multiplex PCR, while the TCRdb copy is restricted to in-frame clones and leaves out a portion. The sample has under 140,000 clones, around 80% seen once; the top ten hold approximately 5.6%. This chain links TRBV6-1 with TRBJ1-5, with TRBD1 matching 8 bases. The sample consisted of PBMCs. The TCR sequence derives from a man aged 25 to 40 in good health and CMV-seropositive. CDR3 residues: CASSASRGRNQPQHF. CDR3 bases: TGTGCCAGCAGTGCTTCCAGGGGGCGGAATCAGCCCCAGCATTTT.